This T cell receptor beta chain was recovered during a study of T cells in Graves' hyperthyroidism and ophthalmopathy. About the research overall: Peripheral blood specimens were obtained at initial diagnosis, prior to any treatment. Study-level results: Blood also showed most of the thyroid clonotypes that were expanded above 0.001.

TCR beta CDR3 regions were amplified from RNA. HTBI primers were employed in a first-round RT-PCR of the TCR CDR3. TCRdb processed the multiplex PCR reads anew with MiXCR; each CDR3 protein has one entry. The sample lists 250,000 or so distinct CDR3 sequences, about 17% occurring once. Cells are PBMCs isolated from roughly 9.2 ml of fresh blood. This clonotype was seen repeatedly, ten times or more. Its matching antigen is unknown. Compared with germline, one end of the junction differs, possibly owing to a read error. CDR1 SGHAT and CDR2 FQNNGV come from the germline V gene. The CDR3 contains 14 residues.

Sequenced input: blood. The chain has TRBV11-2 and TRBJ2-7; possible D gene TRBD2, 5 bases. This clonotype originated in a young woman with Graves' ophthalmopathy. Here the CDR3 DNA reads TGTGCCAGCACCTTAGCCGGGATGCAAAGGGAGCAGTACTTC. It codes for CASTLAGMQREQYF.